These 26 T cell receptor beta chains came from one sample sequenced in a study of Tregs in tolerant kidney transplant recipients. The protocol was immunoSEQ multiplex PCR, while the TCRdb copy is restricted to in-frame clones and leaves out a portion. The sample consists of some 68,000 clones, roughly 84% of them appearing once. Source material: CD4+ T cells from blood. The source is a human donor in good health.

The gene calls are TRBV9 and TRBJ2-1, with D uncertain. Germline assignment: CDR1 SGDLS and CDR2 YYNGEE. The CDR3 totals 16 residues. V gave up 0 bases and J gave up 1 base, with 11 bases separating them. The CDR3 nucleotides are TGTGCCAGCAGCGTAGTTGGCTATCCTTCCTACAATGAGCAGTTCTTC. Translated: CASSVVGYPSYNEQFF. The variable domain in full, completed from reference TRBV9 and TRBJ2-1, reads DSGVTQTPKHLITATGQRVTLRCSPRSGDLSVYWYQQSLDQGLQFLIQYYNGEERAKGNILERFSAQQFPDLHSELNLSSLELGDSALYFCASSVVGYPSYNEQFFGPGTRLTVL.

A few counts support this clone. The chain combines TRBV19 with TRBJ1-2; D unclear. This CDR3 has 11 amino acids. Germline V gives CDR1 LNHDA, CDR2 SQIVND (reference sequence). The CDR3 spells CPPPSGYGYTF. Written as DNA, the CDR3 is TGTCCCCCTCCAAGTGGCTATGGCTACACCTTC.

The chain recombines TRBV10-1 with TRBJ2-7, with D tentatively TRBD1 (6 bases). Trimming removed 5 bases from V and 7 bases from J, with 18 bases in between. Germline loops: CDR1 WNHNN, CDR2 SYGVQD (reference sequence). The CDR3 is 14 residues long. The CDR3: CASSTTGSRLEQYF. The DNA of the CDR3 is TGCGCCAGCAGTACGACAGGTAGCCGGCTGGAGCAGTACTTC.

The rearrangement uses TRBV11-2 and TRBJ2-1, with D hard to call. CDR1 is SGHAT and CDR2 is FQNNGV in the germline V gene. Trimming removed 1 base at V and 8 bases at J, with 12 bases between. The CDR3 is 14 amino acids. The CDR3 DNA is TGTGCCAGCAGCTTAGGCCCAGGAGTGGATGAGCAGTTCTTC. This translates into CASSLGPGVDEQFF.

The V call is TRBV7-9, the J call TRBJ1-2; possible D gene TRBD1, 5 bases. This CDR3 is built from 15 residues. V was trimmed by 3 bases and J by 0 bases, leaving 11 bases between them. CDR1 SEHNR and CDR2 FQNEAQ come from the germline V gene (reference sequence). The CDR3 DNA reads TGTGCCAGCAGCTTCATCGACAGAGCTAACTATGGCTACACCTTC. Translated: CASSFIDRANYGYTF.

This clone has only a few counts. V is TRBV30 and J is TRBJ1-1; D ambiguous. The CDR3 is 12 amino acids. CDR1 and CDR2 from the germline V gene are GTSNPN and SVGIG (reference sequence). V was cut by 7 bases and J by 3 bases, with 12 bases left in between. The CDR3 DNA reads TGTGCCTTAAGTCCGGCGGACACTGAAGCTTTCTTT. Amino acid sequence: CALSPADTEAFF.

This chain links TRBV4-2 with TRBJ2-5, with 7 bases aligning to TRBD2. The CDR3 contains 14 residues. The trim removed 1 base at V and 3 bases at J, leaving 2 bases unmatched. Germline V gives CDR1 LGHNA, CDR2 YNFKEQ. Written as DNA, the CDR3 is TGTGCCAGCAGCCAAGTGGGGGGGGAAGAGACCCAGTACTTC. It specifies CASSQVGGEETQYF.

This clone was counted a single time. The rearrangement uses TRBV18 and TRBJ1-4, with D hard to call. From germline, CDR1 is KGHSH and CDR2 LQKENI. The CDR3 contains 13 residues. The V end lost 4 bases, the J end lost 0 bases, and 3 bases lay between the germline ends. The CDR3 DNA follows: TGTGCCAGCTCACGAGCAACTAATGAAAAACTGTTTTTT. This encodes CASSRATNEKLFF.

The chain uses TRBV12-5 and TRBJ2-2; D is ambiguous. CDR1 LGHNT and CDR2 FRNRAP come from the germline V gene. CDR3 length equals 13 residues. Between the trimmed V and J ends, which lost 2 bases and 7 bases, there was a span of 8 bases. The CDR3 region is CASGLYPYGELFF. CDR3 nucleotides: TGTGCTAGTGGTTTGTACCCATACGGGGAGCTGTTTTTT.

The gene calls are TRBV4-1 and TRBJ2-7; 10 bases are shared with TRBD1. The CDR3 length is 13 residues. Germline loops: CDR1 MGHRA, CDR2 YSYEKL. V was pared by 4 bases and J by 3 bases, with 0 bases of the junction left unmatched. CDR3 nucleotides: TGCGCCAGCAGCCGGGACAGGGGCTACGAGCAGTACTTC. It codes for CASSRDRGYEQYF.

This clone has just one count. CDR3 region: CASSPRTALGTEAFF. The CDR3 DNA is TGTGCCAGCTCACCTAGGACGGCCCTTGGGACTGAAGCTTTCTTT. The chain carries TRBV18 and TRBJ1-1; D not resolved. V lost 3 bases to trimming and J lost 5 bases, with 16 bases between them. The CDR3 covers 15 residues. Germline CDR1 is KGHSH and CDR2 is LQKENI. Full variable domain (missing parts from reference TRBV18 and TRBJ1-1): NAGVMQNPRHLVRRRGQEARLRCSPMKGHSHVYWYRQLPEEGLKFMVYLQKENIIDESGMPKERFSAEFPKEGPSILRIQQVVRGDSAAYFCASSPRTALGTEAFFGQGTRLTVV.

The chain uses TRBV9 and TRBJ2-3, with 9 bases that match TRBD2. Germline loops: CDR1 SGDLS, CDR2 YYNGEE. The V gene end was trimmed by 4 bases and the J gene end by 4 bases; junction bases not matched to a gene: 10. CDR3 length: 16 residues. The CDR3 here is CASSPIAGVKADTQYF. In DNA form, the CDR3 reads TGTGCCAGCAGCCCAATAGCGGGAGTAAAAGCAGATACGCAGTATTTT.

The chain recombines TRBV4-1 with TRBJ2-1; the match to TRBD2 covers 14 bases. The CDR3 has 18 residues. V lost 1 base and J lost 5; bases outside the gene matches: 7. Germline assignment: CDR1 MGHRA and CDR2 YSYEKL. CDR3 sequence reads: CASSQVDLGLAGDNEQFF. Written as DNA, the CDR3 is TGCGCCAGCAGCCAAGTGGATTTGGGACTAGCGGGAGACAATGAGCAGTTCTTC.

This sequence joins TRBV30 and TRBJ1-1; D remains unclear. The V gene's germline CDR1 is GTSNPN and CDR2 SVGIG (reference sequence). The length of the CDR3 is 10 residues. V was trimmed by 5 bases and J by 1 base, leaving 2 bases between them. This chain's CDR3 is CAWGNTEAFF. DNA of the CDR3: TGTGCCTGGGGGAACACTGAAGCTTTCTTT.

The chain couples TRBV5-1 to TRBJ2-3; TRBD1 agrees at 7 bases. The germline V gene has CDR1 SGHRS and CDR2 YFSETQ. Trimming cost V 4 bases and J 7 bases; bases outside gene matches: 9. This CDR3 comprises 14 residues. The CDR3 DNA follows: TGCGCCAGCAGCCCGTCACAGGGGTCCAATACGCAGTATTTT. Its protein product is CASSPSQGSNTQYF.

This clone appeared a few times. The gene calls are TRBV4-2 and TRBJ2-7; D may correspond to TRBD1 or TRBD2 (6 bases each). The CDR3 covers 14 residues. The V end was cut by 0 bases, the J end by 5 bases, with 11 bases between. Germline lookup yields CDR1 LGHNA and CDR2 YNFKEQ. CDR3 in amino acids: CASSQDPGANEQYF. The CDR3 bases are TGTGCCAGCAGCCAAGATCCGGGGGCCAACGAGCAGTACTTC.

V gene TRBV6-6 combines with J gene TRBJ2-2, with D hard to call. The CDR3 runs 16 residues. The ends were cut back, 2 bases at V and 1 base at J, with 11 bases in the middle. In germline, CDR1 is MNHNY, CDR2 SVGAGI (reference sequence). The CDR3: CASSYPRRLNTGELFF. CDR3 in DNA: TGTGCCAGCAGTTACCCTCGCCGCCTGAACACCGGGGAGCTGTTTTTT.

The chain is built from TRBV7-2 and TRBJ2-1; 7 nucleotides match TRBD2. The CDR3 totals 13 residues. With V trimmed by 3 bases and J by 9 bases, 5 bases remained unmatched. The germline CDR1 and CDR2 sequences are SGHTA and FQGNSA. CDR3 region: CASSFLGEGEQFF. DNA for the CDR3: TGTGCCAGCAGCTTTCTCGGGGAGGGTGAGCAGTTCTTC.

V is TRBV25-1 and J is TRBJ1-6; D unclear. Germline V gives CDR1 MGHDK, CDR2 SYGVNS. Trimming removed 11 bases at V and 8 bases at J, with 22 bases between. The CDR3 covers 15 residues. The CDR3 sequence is CAPRPTATEDSPLHF. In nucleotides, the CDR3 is TGTGCCCCGCGGCCGACGGCCACGGAAGATTCACCCCTCCACTTT. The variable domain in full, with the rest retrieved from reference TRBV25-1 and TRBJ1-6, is EADIYQTPRYLVIGTGKKITLECSQTMGHDKMYWYQQDPGMELHLIHYSYGVNSTEKGDLSSESTVSRIRTEHFPLTLESARPSHTSQYLCAPRPTATEDSPLHFGNGTRLTVT.

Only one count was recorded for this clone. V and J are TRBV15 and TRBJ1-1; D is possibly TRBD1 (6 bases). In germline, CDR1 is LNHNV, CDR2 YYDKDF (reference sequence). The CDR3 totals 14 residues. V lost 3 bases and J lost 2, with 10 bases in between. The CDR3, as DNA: TGTGCCACCAGCAGGGACAGAAAAAACACTGAAGCTTTCTTT. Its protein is CATSRDRKNTEAFF.

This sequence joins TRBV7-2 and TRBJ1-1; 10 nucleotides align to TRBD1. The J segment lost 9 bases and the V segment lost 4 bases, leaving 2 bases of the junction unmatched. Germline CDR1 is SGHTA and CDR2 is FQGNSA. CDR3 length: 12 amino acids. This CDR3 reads CASSWDRGKAFF. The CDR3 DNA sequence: TGTGCCAGCAGCTGGGACAGGGGAAAAGCTTTCTTT.

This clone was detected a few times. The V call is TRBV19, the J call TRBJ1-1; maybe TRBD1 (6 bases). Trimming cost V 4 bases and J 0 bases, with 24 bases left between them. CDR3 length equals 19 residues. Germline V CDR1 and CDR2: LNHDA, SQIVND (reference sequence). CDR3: CASSRVMLTGPYMNTEAFF. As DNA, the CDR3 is TGTGCCAGTAGTAGGGTCATGTTGACAGGCCCTTACATGAACACTGAAGCTTTCTTT.

Here the CDR3 reads CASSLDGPGTGELFF. The CDR3 DNA reads TGCGCCAGCAGCTTGGACGGGCCGGGAACCGGGGAGCTGTTTTTT. The chain couples TRBV5-1 to TRBJ2-2, with D tentatively TRBD2 (5 bases). The CDR3 is 15 residues long. Trimming removed 0 bases at V and 5 bases at J, with 11 bases between. In germline, CDR1 is SGHRS, CDR2 YFSETQ.

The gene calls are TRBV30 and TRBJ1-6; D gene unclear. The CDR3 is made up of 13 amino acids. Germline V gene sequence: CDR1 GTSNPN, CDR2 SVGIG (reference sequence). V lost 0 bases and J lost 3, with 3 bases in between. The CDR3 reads CAWSVNYNSPLHF. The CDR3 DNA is TGTGCCTGGAGTGTTAACTATAATTCACCCCTCCACTTT. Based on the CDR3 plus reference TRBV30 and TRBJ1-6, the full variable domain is SQTIHQWPATLVQPVGSPLSLECTVEGTSNPNLYWYRQAAGRGLQLLFYSVGIGQISSEVPQNLSASRPQDRQFILSSKKLLLSDSGFYLCAWSVNYNSPLHFGNGTRLTVT.

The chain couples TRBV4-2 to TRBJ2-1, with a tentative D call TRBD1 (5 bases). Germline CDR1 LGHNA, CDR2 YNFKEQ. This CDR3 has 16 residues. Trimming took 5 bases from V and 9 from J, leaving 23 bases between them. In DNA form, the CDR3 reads TGTGCCAGCAGCTTGGAAGTTTCGCGGCAGGGAAGTGAGCAGTTCTTC. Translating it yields CASSLEVSRQGSEQFF.

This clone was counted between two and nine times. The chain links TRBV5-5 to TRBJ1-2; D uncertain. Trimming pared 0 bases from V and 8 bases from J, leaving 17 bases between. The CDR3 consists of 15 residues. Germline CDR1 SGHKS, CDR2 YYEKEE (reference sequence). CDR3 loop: CASSLAAGLVLGYTF. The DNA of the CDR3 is TGTGCCAGCAGCTTGGCCGCAGGTCTGGTTTTGGGCTACACCTTC.